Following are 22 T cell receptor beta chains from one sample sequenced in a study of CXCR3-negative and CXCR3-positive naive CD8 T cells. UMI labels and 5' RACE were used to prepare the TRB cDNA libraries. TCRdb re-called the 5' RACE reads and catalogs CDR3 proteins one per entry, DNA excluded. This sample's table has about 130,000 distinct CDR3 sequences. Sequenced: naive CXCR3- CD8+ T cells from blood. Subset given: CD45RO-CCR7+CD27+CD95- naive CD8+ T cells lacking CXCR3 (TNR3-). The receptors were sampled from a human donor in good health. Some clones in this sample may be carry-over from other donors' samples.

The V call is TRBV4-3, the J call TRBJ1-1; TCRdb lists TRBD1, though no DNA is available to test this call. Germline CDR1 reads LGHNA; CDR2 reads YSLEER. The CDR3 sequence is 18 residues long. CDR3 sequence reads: CASSQETGDGYMNTEAFF.

CDR3 amino acids: CASSQVRLDRVPNEKLFF. This chain uses TRBV4-3 with TRBJ1-4; TCRdb gives TRBD1 as the D gene, but with no DNA this cannot be confirmed. This CDR3 contains 18 residues. The germline V gene encodes CDR1 LGHNA and CDR2 YSLEER.

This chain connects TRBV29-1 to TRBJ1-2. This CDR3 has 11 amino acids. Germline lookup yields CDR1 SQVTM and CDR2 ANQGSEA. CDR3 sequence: CSARTDYGYTF.

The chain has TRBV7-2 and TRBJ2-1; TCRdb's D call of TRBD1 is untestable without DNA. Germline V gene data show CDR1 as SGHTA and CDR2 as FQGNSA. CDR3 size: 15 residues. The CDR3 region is CASSLETQGGYEQFF.

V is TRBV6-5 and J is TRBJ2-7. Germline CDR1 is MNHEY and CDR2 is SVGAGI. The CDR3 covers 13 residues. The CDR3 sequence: CASSYSTGGEQYF.

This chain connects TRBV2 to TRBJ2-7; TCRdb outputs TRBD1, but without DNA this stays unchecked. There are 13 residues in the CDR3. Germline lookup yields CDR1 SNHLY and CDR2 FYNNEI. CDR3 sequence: CASSLTGPTFPYF.

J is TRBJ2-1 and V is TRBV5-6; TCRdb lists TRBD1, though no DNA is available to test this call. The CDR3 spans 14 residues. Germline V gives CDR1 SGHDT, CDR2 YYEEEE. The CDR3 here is CASTSTGGHHEQFF. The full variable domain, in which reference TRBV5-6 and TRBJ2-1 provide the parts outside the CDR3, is DAGVTQSPTHLIKTRGQQVTLRCSPKSGHDTVSWYQQALGQGPQFIFQYYEEEERQRGNFPDRFSGHQFPNYSSELNVNALLLGDSALYLCASTSTGGHHEQFFGPGTRLTVL.

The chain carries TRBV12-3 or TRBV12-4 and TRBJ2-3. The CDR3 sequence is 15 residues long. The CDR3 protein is CASSLSAKRTDTQYF.

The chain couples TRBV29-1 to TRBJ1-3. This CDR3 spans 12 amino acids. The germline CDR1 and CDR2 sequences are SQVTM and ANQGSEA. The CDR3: CSVGTGGNTIYF.

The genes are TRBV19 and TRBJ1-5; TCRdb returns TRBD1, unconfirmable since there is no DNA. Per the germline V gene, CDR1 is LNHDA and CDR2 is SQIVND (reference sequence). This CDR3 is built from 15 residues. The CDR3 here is CASRADRDSNQPQHF.

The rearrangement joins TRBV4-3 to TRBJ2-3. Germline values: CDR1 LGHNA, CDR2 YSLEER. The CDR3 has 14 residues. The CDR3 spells CASSQDLETDTQYF.

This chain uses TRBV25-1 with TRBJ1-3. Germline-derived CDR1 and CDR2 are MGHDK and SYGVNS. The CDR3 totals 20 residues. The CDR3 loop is CASSGPTSELKKRAGNTIYF.

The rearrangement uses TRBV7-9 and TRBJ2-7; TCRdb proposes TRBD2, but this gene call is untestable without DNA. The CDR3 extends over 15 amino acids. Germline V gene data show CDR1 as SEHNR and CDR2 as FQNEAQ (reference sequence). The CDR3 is CASSLLTSGASEQYF.

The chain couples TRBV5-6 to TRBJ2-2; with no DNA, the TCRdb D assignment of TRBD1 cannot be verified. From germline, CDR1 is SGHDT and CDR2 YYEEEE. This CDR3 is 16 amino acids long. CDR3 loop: CASSAGTGGMAGELFF.

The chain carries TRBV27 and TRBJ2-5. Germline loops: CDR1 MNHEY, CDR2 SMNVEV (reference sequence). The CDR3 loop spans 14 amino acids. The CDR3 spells CASSSNSRSETQYF.

This CDR3 reads CASSPSHYGYTF. The chain employs TRBV12-3 or TRBV12-4 and TRBJ1-2. This CDR3 spans 12 amino acids.

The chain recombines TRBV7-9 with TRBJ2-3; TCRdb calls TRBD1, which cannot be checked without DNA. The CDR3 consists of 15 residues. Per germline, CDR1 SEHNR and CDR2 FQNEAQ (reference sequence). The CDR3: CASSPQDIITDTQYF.

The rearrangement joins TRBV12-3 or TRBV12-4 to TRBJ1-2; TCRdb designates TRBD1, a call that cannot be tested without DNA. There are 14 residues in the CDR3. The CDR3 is CASRQGAFIYGYTF.

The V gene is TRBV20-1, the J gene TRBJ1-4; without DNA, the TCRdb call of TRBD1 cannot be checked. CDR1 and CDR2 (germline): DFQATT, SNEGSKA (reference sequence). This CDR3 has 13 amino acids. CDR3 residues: CSAREGAGEKLFF.

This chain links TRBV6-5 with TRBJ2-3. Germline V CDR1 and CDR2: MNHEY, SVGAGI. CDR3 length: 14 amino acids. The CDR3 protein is CASTHTGWTDTQYF.

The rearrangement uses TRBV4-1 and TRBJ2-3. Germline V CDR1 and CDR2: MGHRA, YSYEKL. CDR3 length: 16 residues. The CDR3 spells CASSQDLASYTDTQYF.

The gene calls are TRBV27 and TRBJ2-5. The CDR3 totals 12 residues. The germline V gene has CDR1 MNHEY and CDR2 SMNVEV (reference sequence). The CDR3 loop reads CASSPNGETQYF.